The rows below give T cell receptor beta chains drawn from one sample of a study of early T cells in non-severe SARS-CoV-2 infection. Using its own MiXCR run on the 5' RACE reads, TCRdb lists one record per CDR3 protein. This table has under 85,000 distinct CDR3 sequences, approximately 14% appearing once. The sequencing used whole blood, collected at baseline. The receptor source for this set is an adult who was a healthcare worker with PCR-confirmed SARS-CoV-2 infection or an uninfected control (not recorded which). Each CDR3 is given with its conserved first and last residue. The order of the fields is clone size, V gene, J gene, CDR3 protein. Some rows have no size entry. The others give once, few or many, or a class for an expanded clone.

size: .; V: TRBV5-1; J: TRBJ2-3; CDR3: CASSGGTSKDTQYF
size: .; V: TRBV24-1; J: TRBJ2-2; CDR3: CATSDPAGGSVSNTGELFF
size: .; V: TRBV5-4; J: TRBJ2-5; CDR3: CASSSGTQGMETQYF
size: few; V: TRBV7-2; J: TRBJ2-5; CDR3: CASSGGPKQETQYF
size: many; V: TRBV7-9; J: TRBJ2-7; CDR3: CASSGSGRAAGEQYF
size: .; V: TRBV20-1; J: TRBJ2-7; CDR3: CSARASGSLTYEQYF
size: many; V: TRBV28; J: TRBJ2-7; CDR3: CASRYTGTSGYEQYF
size: .; V: TRBV20-1; J: TRBJ2-1; CDR3: CSARAGFDEQFF
size: .; V: TRBV19; J: TRBJ2-6; CDR3: CASSPVSTGANVLTF
size: many; V: TRBV20-1; J: TRBJ1-3; CDR3: CSARDLGGVSGNTIYF
size: .; V: TRBV6-5; J: TRBJ2-7; CDR3: CASSYSGASYEQYF
size: .; V: TRBV5-1; J: TRBJ2-3; CDR3: CASSLGQPTDTQYF
size: few; V: TRBV28; J: TRBJ2-1; CDR3: CASTLEGGRNEQFF
size: many; V: TRBV20-1; J: TRBJ2-3; CDR3: CSAMRLAATDTQYF
size: many; V: TRBV3-1; J: TRBJ2-2; CDR3: CASSQVLAGAEATGELFF
size: few; V: TRBV5-5; J: TRBJ2-7; CDR3: CASSFSLGSYEQYF
size: .; V: TRBV6-2/TRBV6-3; J: TRBJ2-2; CDR3: CASRTPGGTGELFF
size: .; V: TRBV5-6; J: TRBJ2-2; CDR3: CASSLRILNTGELFF
size: few; V: TRBV27; J: TRBJ2-2; CDR3: CASSFAANILGGELFF
size: many; V: TRBV7-9; J: TRBJ2-5; CDR3: CASSGDSQETQYF
size: few; V: TRBV2; J: TRBJ1-6; CDR3: CASTKTGTVFNSPLHF
size: few; V: TRBV18; J: TRBJ2-5; CDR3: CASSRGETQYF
size: many; V: TRBV7-3; J: TRBJ2-1; CDR3: CASSPTGGYNEQFF
size: few; V: TRBV7-9; J: TRBJ2-3; CDR3: CASSSPAGFTDTQYF
size: few; V: TRBV29-1; J: TRBJ1-4; CDR3: CSVARGQDEKLFF
size: .; V: TRBV5-1; J: TRBJ1-4; CDR3: CASSPGSANEKLFF
size: many; V: TRBV29-1; J: TRBJ2-7; CDR3: CSVLKAGEYEQYF
size: many; V: TRBV20-1; J: TRBJ2-1; CDR3: CSARVGRAWDEQFF
size: .; V: TRBV7-9; J: TRBJ2-1; CDR3: CASSFGEQFF
size: medium-sized; V: TRBV6-2/TRBV6-3; J: TRBJ2-2; CDR3: CASSYDSHTGELFF
size: .; V: TRBV7-3; J: TRBJ1-2; CDR3: CASSLDLGRGYTF